This T cell receptor (beta chain) was obtained from a study of blood T cells in healthy people across ages. Overall study findings and caveats: A roughly linear age-dependent decrease characterized TCR beta diversity per million T cells.

The use of a sample-barcoded 5' primer and a J-beta primer mix characterized a second PCR of roughly 7 to 11 cycles. TCRdb ran MiXCR on the 5' RACE reads and lists one entry per CDR3 protein. The sample carries roughly 1.5 million distinct CDR3 sequences, approximately 39% recorded once. Turning to this clonotype: The antigen remains undetermined. An end of the junction differs from the germline gene, which may be a read error.

The TCR originated in a woman aged 18-29 years in good health. The sample consisted of blood.

For the CDR3, the DNA is TGTGCCACCAACAGAGATGTGGGGTTGGATCGGTATACGCAGTATTTT. Translated: CATNRDVGLDRYTQYF. The rearrangement joins TRBV15 to TRBJ2-3, with D unclear. The CDR3 has 16 residues. CDR1 and CDR2 (germline): LNHNV, YYDKDF (reference sequence).